This T cell receptor beta chain appears in the sequencing data of a study of blood T cell repertoires in COVID-19. In the study overall: The cDNA or gDNA used as material had been derived from T cells, B-cell-depleted T cells, or PBMCs.

TCRdb's table, derived via immunoSEQ multiplex PCR, lists solely in-frame clones and lacks some. The repertoire consists of about 8,400 clones, with less than 90% occurring once and the leading ten covering 9.4%. The length of the CDR3 is 12 residues. The germline CDR1 and CDR2 sequences are GTSNPN and SVGIG (reference sequence). Trimming cost V 0 bases and J 11 bases, with 10 bases left between them. Sequences were obtained from peripheral blood. This chain connects TRBV30 to TRBJ1-4; D gene uncertain. The TCR comes from a man aged 55 to 70 with acute or convalescent COVID-19. This CDR3 is CAWSVMSGKLFF. CDR3 DNA: TGTGCCTGGAGTGTAATGTCGGGGAAACTGTTTTTT.